These T cell receptor beta chains were read from a single sample in a study of a mutant IDH1 vaccine in newly diagnosed glioma. The table came from immunoSEQ multiplex PCR; TCRdb's copy has only in-frame clones and leaves some out. In the table there are about 38,000 clones, around 80% of which are singletons. The specimen was PBMCs, collected from a glioma patient treated with radiotherapy, temozolomide or both. Source of these receptors: a man aged 40-49 years with glioma. Some clones in this sample may be carry-over from other donors' samples. Both conserved end residues are part of each CDR3. The D gene is left open where the match is weak. Where a row states a size, it is once, few, many or the class of an expanded clone; other rows omit it.

TRBV7-2,.,.,TRBJ1-6,CASSLNTAHNSPLHF,TGTGCCAGCAGCTTAAATACGGCCCATAATTCACCCCTCCACTTT
TRBV2,.,.,TRBJ2-7,CATLPGHSYEQYF,TGTGCCACTCTTCCGGGACACTCCTACGAGCAGTACTTC
TRBV5-6,TRBD1,.,TRBJ1-2,CASSRRDRESGGYTF,TGTGCCAGCAGCCGCCGGGACAGGGAGTCGGGGGGCTACACCTTC
TRBV15,.,.,TRBJ1-5,CASGDSNQPQHF,TGTGCCTCGGGGGATAGCAATCAGCCCCAGCATTTT
TRBV7-9,.,.,TRBJ2-5,CASSFAGQETQYF,TGTGCCAGCAGCTTCGCGGGGCAAGAGACCCAGTACTTC
TRBV30,.,.,TRBJ2-3,CAWSVEVGTDTQYF,TGTGCCTGGAGTGTTGAGGTCGGCACAGATACGCAGTATTTT
TRBV19,.,few,TRBJ1-1,CASSDSSANTEAFF,TGTGCCAGTAGCGATTCCAGCGCGAACACTGAAGCTTTCTTT
TRBV7-2,TRBD1,.,TRBJ2-2,CASSWGQGAIAGELFF,TGTGCCAGCAGCTGGGGACAGGGGGCGATCGCCGGGGAGCTGTTTTTT
TRBV6-1,.,.,TRBJ2-2,CASSDIGAAENTGELFF,TGTGCCAGCAGTGATATTGGCGCGGCCGAGAACACCGGGGAGCTGTTTTTT
TRBV18,.,few,TRBJ1-1,CASSPPTDMNTEAFF,TGTGCCAGCTCACCACCGACAGATATGAACACTGAAGCTTTCTTT
TRBV30,.,.,TRBJ1-1,CAWKVRLLDTEAFF,TGTGCCTGGAAGGTTAGATTGTTGGACACTGAAGCTTTCTTT
TRBV2,.,few,TRBJ1-1,CASTTEEYATEAFF,TGTGCCAGCACCACCGAGGAGTACGCCACTGAAGCTTTCTTT
TRBV7-9,TRBD2,.,TRBJ2-7,CASSYRMRGAKYF,TGTGCCAGCAGCTATCGTATGCGGGGGGCCAAGTACTTC
TRBV27,.,.,TRBJ1-5,CASSPVISHQPQHF,TGTGCCAGCTCCCCGGTCATTTCCCATCAGCCCCAGCATTTT
TRBV19,.,few,TRBJ1-5,CASGDSDSNQPQHF,TGTGCCAGTGGCGACAGTGATAGCAATCAGCCCCAGCATTTT
TRBV7-8,.,.,TRBJ1-2,CASSLGDDREYGYTF,TGTGCCAGCAGCTTAGGGGACGACAGAGAATATGGCTACACCTTC
TRBV15,.,.,TRBJ1-1,CATSRDLGENTEAFF,TGTGCCACCAGCAGAGACCTGGGTGAGAACACTGAAGCTTTCTTT
TRBV2,TRBD1,.,TRBJ2-3,CASSLGQETDTQYF,TGTGCCAGCAGTTTGGGACAGGAGACAGATACGCAGTATTTT
TRBV2,TRBD1,.,TRBJ1-2,CASRQGIRSIYGYTF,TGTGCCAGCAGACAGGGGATCAGATCGATCTATGGCTACACCTTC
TRBV11-2,.,.,TRBJ1-1,CASSLLAVNTEAFF,TGTGCCAGCAGCTTACTTGCCGTTAACACTGAAGCTTTCTTT
TRBV6-4,TRBD1,once,TRBJ2-2,CASSPGTGRTGELFF,TGTGCCAGCAGCCCCGGGACAGGGAGGACCGGGGAGCTGTTTTTT
TRBV7-2,TRBD2,.,TRBJ2-7,CASSSQLANEQYF,TGTGCCAGCAGCTCTCAACTAGCGAACGAGCAGTACTTC
TRBV7-3,.,.,TRBJ1-1,CAGANTEAFF,TGTGCCGGGGCCAACACTGAAGCTTTCTTT
TRBV6-6,TRBD2,.,TRBJ2-7,CASKKGGTLHF,TGTGCCAGCAAAAAGGGAGGGACCCTCCACTTC
TRBV30,TRBD1,.,TRBJ1-2,CAWSRRTGLFTNYGYTF,TGTGCCTGGAGTAGAAGGACAGGCTTATTTACAAACTATGGCTACACCTTC
TRBV11-2,.,.,TRBJ1-5,CASSQGHHSNQPQHF,TGTGCCAGCAGCCAAGGACACCATAGCAATCAGCCCCAGCATTTT
TRBV4-1,.,once,TRBJ2-1,CASSPRGDAEYNEQFF,TGCGCCAGCAGCCCCCGAGGGGACGCTGAGTACAATGAGCAGTTCTTC
TRBV18,.,few,TRBJ2-3,CASSPSDSFLSADTQYF,TGTGCCAGCTCCCCCTCAGATAGCTTTCTGTCGGCAGATACGCAGTATTTT
TRBV5-6,.,.,TRBJ1-5,CASSPGGVGNQPQHF,TGTGCCAGCAGCCCGGGAGGGGTCGGCAATCAGCCCCAGCATTTT
TRBV7-9,.,.,TRBJ2-1,CASTSVTGTYNEQFF,TGTGCCAGCACCTCCGTGACAGGAACCTACAATGAGCAGTTCTTC
TRBV10-3,.,.,TRBJ1-6,CAISEGRAKSPLHF,TGTGCCATCAGTGAGGGCCGGGCAAAGTCACCCCTCCACTTT
TRBV5-4,.,.,TRBJ2-5,CASSNPRGEETQYF,TGTGCCAGCAGCAACCCCAGGGGAGAGGAGACCCAGTACTTC
TRBV29-1,.,.,TRBJ2-1,CSVEGAGQTYNEQFF,TGCAGCGTTGAAGGCGCCGGACAGACCTACAATGAGCAGTTCTTC
TRBV5-4,.,.,TRBJ2-3,CASSLGRTSTDTQYF,TGTGCCAGCAGCTTGGGACGGACTAGCACAGATACGCAGTATTTT
TRBV18,TRBD1,.,TRBJ1-1,CASSLGGEAFF,TGTGCCAGCTCCTTAGGGGGCGAAGCTTTCTTT
TRBV27,TRBD2,.,TRBJ2-3,CASSLSYGLAGGQDTQYF,TGTGCCAGCAGTTTATCATACGGACTAGCGGGGGGCCAAGATACGCAGTATTTT
TRBV5-1,TRBD2,.,TRBJ2-5,CASSRGLAQETQYF,TGCGCCAGCAGCCGAGGACTAGCCCAAGAGACCCAGTACTTC
TRBV6-5,TRBD1,.,TRBJ1-4,CASSYGDRIIEKLFF,TGTGCCAGCAGTTACGGGGACAGAATCATTGAAAAACTGTTTTTT
TRBV15,.,.,TRBJ2-7,CATSSRDHWEQYF,TGTGCCACCAGCAGTCGGGACCACTGGGAGCAGTACTTC
TRBV9,.,once,TRBJ1-5,CASSEDPGHNQPQHF,TGTGCCAGCAGTGAAGATCCGGGTCACAATCAGCCCCAGCATTTT
TRBV7-9,.,.,TRBJ1-4,CASSRPVGGWGGEKLFF,TGTGCCAGCAGCCGACCAGTTGGCGGTTGGGGGGGTGAAAAACTGTTTTTT
TRBV18,.,.,TRBJ1-4,CASSQDITTNEKLFF,TGTGCCAGCTCACAGGACATAACAACTAATGAAAAACTGTTTTTT
TRBV6-5,TRBD2,.,TRBJ2-2,CASSSSLAGGELFF,TGTGCCAGCAGTTCTTCCCTAGCGGGCGGGGAGCTGTTTTTT
TRBV14,TRBD2,.,TRBJ2-3,CASSPGLAYTDTQYF,TGTGCCAGCAGCCCGGGACTAGCGTACACAGATACGCAGTATTTT
TRBV6-1,.,.,TRBJ2-1,CAIKRDTYNEQFF,TGTGCCATAAAAAGGGACACCTACAATGAGCAGTTCTTC
TRBV9,TRBD2,.,TRBJ2-5,CASSVGGTIETQYF,TGTGCCAGCAGCGTAGGTGGGACTATAGAGACCCAGTACTTC
TRBV19,.,.,TRBJ2-2,CASSIRGGELFF,TGTGCCAGTAGTATTAGGGGGGGGGAGCTGTTTTTT
TRBV5-6,.,.,TRBJ2-1,CASSLERVRRGLYNEQFF,TGTGCCAGCAGCTTGGAGCGGGTTCGTAGGGGGCTTTACAATGAGCAGTTCTTC
TRBV5-6,TRBD1,.,TRBJ1-4,CASSLRGTGYEKLFF,TGTGCCAGCAGCTTAAGAGGGACAGGTTACGAAAAACTGTTTTTT
TRBV19,.,.,TRBJ1-1,CASSISGAGNTEAFF,TGTGCCAGTAGTATATCAGGGGCGGGGAACACTGAAGCTTTCTTT
TRBV9,.,.,TRBJ1-4,CASSPDSDNEKLFF,TGTGCCAGCAGCCCGGACAGCGACAATGAAAAACTGTTTTTT
TRBV6-6,TRBD2,few,TRBJ2-1,CASSSGDYNEQFF,TGTGCCAGCAGTAGCGGGGACTACAATGAGCAGTTCTTC